This entry lists 2 T cell receptor beta chains sequenced from one sample in a study of response to subunit inactivated influenza vaccine. TCRdb re-called the RT-PCR reads through MiXCR, storing one row per CDR3 protein. The data contain roughly 500,000 distinct CDR3 sequences, about 15% of them seen just once; the ten biggest clones take up roughly 3%. The input for sequencing was CD4+ T cells sorted from PBMCs, taken around 25 months after vaccination. These receptors came from a man between 50 and 75 years old who received an inactivated influenza vaccine.

This clonotype was detected many times. This rearrangement joins TRBV5-1 to TRBJ2-7; possibly TRBD1 or TRBD2 for D (6 bases each). The V and J ends lost 4 bases and 0 bases respectively, with 14 bases between them. CDR1 and CDR2 from the germline V gene are SGHRS and YFSETQ. There are 15 residues in the CDR3. CDR3 sequence: CASSLRGGSSYEQYF. The CDR3 DNA reads TGCGCCAGCAGCCTACGAGGGGGGAGCTCCTACGAGCAGTACTTC.

Only a few counts were recorded for this clonotype. The J gene is TRBJ1-3, the V gene TRBV6-4, with D possibly matching TRBD1 (6 bases). The germline V gene has CDR1 MRHNA and CDR2 SNTAGT. The length of the CDR3 is 14 residues. V was cut by 7 bases and J by 9 bases, with 19 bases left in between. This CDR3 reads CASNEPGAGGTIYF. In DNA form, the CDR3 reads TGTGCCAGCAATGAGCCAGGGGCCGGGGGCACCATATATTTT.